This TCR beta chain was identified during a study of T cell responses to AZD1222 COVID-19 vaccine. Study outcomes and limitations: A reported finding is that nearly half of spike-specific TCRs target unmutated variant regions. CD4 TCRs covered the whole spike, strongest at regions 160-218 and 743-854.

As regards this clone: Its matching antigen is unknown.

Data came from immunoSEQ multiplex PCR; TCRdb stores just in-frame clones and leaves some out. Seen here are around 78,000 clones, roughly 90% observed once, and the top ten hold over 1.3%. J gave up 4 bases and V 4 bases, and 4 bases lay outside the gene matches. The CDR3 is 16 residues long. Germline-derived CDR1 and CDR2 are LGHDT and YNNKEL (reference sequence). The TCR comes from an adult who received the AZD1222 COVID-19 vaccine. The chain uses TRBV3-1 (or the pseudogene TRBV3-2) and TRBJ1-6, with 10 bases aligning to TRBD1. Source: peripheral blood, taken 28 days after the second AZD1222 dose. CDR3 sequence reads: CASSRGTGAYNSPLHF. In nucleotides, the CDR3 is TGTGCCAGCAGCCGAGGGACAGGGGCATATAATTCACCCCTCCACTTT.